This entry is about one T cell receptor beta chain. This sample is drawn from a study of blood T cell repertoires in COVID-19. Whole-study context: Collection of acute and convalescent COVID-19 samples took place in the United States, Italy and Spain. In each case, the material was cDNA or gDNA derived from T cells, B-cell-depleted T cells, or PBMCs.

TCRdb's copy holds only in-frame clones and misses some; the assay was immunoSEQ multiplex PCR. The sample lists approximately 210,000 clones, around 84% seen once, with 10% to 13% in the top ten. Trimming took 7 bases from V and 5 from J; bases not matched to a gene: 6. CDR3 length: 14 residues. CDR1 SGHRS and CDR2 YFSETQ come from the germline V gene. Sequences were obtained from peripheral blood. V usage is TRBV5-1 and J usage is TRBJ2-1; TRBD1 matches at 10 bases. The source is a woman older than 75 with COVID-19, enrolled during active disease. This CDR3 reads CASGTGEINNEQFF. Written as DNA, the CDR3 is TGCGCCAGCGGGACAGGGGAAATTAACAATGAGCAGTTCTTC.